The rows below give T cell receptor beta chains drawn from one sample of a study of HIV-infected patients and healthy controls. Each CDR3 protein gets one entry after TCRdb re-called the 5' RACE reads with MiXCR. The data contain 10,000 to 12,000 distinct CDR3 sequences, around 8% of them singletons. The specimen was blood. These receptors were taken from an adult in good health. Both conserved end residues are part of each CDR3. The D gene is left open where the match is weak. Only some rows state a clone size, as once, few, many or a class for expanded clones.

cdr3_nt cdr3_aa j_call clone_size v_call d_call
TGTGCCACCAGTGATTTCCAGCAGGGGAGGCACGAGCAGTACTTC CATSDFQQGRHEQYF TRBJ2-7 many TRBV24-1 .
TGCGCCAGCAGTTCGGACAGCCTTGGCAATCAGCCCCAGCATTTT CASSSDSLGNQPQHF TRBJ1-5 . TRBV10-2 .
TGTGCCAGCAGGGGGACCCTCCAAGAGACCCAGTACTTC CASRGTLQETQYF TRBJ2-5 medium-sized TRBV3-1 .
TGCGCCAGCAGCTTGGCCGGCCTTGTCACAGATACGCAGTATTTT CASSLAGLVTDTQYF TRBJ2-3 many TRBV5-1 .
TGTGCCAGCAGCTTCGGGACGCCCCTGGGCGCAGATACGCAGTATTTT CASSFGTPLGADTQYF TRBJ2-3 medium-sized TRBV2 .
TGTGCCAGCAGCCGAGAGGGAGATACGCAGTATTTT CASSREGDTQYF TRBJ2-3 once TRBV2 .
TGTGCCAGCAGCCAGACGGAAGACAGGGACTACGAGCAGTACTTC CASSQTEDRDYEQYF TRBJ2-7 medium-sized TRBV3-1 TRBD1
TGTGCCTGGAGTGTCGCAGGAAATTCACCCCTCCACTTT CAWSVAGNSPLHF TRBJ1-6 many TRBV30 .
TGTGCCAGCAGATGGGACAGGGTCTCCTACGAGCAGTACTTC CASRWDRVSYEQYF TRBJ2-7 few TRBV6-5 TRBD1
TGTGCCAGCAGTCCTGGATGGACAGGACCTGGCGAGCAGTACTTC CASSPGWTGPGEQYF TRBJ2-7 medium-sized TRBV12-3/TRBV12-4 TRBD1
TGTGCCAGCAGCCAAGATGTGGGGCGGGAGACGCAGTATTTT CASSQDVGRETQYF TRBJ2-3 . TRBV3-1 TRBD2
TGTGCCAGCAGTCAGGACAGTCCCATGAACACTGAAGCTTTCTTT CASSQDSPMNTEAFF TRBJ1-1 medium-sized TRBV2 .
TGTGCCAGCAGTTTAATTGCGGGGACTAGTCTTTTCTATGAGCAGTTCTTC CASSLIAGTSLFYEQFF TRBJ2-1 many TRBV12-3/TRBV12-4 TRBD2
TGTGCCAGCAGCCTCCCCCCACGACCGGAGCAGTTCTTC CASSLPPRPEQFF TRBJ2-1 . TRBV6-2/TRBV6-3 .
TGTGCCAGCAGCTCTGACTGGAATCAGCCCCAGCATTTT CASSSDWNQPQHF TRBJ1-5 medium-sized TRBV5-5 .